The source of this TCR beta chain is a study of cytomegalovirus exposure and HLA in healthy donors. Findings of the study overall: An apparent linkage of common viral pathogens to several of the most significant clusters emerged in a later analysis.

There are 15 residues in the CDR3. On this clone: Its antigen remains unknown.

The PCR used 60 Vbeta and 13 Jbeta primers. The repertoire was sequenced with immunoSEQ multiplex PCR; TCRdb's copy has only in-frame clones and lacks some. In the table there are under 200,000 clones, about 65% of which are singletons. The source material was PBMCs. This sequence originates from a woman aged 18-29 years in good health and CMV-seropositive. The rearrangement uses TRBV1 and TRBJ1-2. TRBV1 is termed a pseudogene. The CDR3 region is CTSSPLTFLNYGYTF. In DNA form, the CDR3 reads TGCACCAGCTCGCCCCTAACTTTCCTAAACTATGGCTACACCTTC.